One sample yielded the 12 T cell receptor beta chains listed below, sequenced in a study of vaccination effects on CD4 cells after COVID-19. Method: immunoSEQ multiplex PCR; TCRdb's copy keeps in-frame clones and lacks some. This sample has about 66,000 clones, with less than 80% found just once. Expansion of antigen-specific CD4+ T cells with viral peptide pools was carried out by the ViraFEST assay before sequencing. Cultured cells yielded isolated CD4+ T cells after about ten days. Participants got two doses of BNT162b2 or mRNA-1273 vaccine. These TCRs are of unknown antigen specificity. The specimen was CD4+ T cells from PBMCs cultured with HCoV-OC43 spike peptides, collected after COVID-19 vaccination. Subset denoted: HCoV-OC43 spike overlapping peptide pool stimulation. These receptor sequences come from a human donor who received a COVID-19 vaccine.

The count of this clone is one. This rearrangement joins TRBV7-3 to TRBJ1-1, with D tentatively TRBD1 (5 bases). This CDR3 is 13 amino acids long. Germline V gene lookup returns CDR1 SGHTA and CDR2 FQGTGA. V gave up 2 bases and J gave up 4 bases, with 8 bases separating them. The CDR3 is CASSLSGITEAFF. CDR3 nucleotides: TGTGCCAGCAGCTTATCAGGGATCACTGAAGCTTTCTTT.

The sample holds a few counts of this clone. The CDR3 sequence: CASRNLANEQFF. CDR3 DNA sequence: TGTGCCAGCAGGAACCTAGCGAACGAGCAGTTCTTC. J is TRBJ2-1 and V is TRBV6-5; a possible D gene is TRBD2 (6 bases). Trimming removed 6 bases from V and 10 bases from J, with 13 bases in between. The V gene's germline CDR1 is MNHEY and CDR2 SVGAGI. This CDR3 has 12 amino acids.

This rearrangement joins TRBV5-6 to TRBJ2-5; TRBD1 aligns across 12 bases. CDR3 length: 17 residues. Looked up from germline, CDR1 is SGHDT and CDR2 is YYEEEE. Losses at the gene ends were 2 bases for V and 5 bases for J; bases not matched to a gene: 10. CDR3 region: CASSFRDRGRRWETQYF. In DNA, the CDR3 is TGTGCCAGCAGCTTTAGGGACAGGGGGCGTAGATGGGAGACCCAGTACTTC.

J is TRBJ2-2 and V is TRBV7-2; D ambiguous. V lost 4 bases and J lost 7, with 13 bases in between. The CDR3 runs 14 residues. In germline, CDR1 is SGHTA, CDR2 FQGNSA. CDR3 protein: CASSSRLGRGELFF. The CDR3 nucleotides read TGTGCCAGCAGCTCCCGACTGGGTCGCGGGGAGCTGTTTTTT.

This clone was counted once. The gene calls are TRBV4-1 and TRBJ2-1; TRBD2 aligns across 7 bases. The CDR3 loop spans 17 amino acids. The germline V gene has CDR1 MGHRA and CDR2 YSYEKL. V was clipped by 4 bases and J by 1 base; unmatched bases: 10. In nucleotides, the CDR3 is TGCGCCAGCAGCCCACGGGGAGGGGACTTTTCCTACAATGAGCAGTTCTTC. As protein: CASSPRGGDFSYNEQFF.

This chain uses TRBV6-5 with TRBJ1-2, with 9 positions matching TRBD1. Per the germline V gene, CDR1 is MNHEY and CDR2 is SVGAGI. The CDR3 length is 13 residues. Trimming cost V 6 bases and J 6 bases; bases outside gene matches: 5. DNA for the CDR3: TGTGCCAGCAGGTACAGGGGGCGGGATGGCTACACCTTC. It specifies CASRYRGRDGYTF.

CDR3 bases: TGTGCCAGCAGTCCCAGCCTGAACACTGAAGCTTTCTTT. The encoded protein is CASSPSLNTEAFF. The chain is built from TRBV2 and TRBJ1-1, with D unresolved. CDR1 and CDR2 (germline): SNHLY, FYNNEI. V gave up 5 bases and J gave up 0 bases, with 7 bases separating them. The CDR3 length is 13 residues. Drawing the rest from reference TRBV2 and TRBJ1-1, the complete variable domain is EPEVTQTPSHQVTQMGQEVILRCVPISNHLYFYWYRQILGQKVEFLVSFYNNEISEKSEIFDDQFSVERPDGSNFTLKIRSTKLEDSAMYFCASSPSLNTEAFFGQGTRLTVV.

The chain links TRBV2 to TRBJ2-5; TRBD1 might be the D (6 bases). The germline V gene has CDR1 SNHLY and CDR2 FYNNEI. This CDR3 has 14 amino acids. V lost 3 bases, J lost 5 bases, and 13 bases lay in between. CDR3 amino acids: CASSDLSDSETQYF. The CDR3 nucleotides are TGTGCCAGCAGTGATTTATCGGACAGCGAGACCCAGTACTTC.

Here the CDR3 reads CASSVSHVGTGDEKLFF. CDR3 bases: TGTGCCAGCAGCGTATCCCACGTGGGGACAGGGGACGAAAAACTGTTTTTT. The V and J genes are TRBV9 and TRBJ1-4; TRBD1 agrees at 10 bases. Germline-derived CDR1 and CDR2 are SGDLS and YYNGEE. The V gene end was trimmed by 1 base and the J gene end by 8 bases; junction bases not matched to a gene: 11. This CDR3 spans 17 amino acids.

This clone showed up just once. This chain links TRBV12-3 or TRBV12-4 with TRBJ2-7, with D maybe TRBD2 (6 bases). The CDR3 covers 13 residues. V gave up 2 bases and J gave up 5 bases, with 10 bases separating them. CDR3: CASSLTTSHEQYV. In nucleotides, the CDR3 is TGTGCCAGCAGTTTAACGACTAGTCACGAGCAGTACGTC.

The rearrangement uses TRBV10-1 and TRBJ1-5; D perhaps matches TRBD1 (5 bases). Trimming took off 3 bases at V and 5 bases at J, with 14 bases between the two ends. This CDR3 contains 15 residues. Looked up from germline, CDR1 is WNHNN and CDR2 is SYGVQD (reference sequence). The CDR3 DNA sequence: TGCGCCAGCAGTGAAGGGAGACAGTTGTATCAGCCCCAGCATTTT. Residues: CASSEGRQLYQPQHF.

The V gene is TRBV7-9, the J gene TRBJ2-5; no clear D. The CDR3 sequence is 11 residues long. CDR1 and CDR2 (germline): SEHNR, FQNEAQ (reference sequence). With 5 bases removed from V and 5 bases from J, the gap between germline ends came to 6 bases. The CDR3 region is CASSPAETQYF. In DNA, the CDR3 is TGTGCCAGCAGCCCTGCGGAGACCCAGTACTTC.